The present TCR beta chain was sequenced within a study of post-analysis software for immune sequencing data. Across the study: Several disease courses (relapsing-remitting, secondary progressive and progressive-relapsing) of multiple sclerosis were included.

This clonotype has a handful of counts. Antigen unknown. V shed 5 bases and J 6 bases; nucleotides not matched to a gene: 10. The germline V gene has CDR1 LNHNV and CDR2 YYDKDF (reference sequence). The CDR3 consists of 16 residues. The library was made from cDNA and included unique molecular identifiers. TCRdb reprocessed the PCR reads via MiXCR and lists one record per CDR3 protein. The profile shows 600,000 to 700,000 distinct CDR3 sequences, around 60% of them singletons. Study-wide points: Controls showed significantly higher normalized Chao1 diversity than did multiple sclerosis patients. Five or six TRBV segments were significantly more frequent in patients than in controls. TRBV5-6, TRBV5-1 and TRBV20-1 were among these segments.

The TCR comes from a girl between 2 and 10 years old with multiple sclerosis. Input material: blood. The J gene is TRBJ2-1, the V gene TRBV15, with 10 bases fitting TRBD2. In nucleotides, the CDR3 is TGTGCCACCAGCGAGGCTTTGGGACTAGCGATCAATGAGCAGTTCTTC. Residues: CATSEALGLAINEQFF.